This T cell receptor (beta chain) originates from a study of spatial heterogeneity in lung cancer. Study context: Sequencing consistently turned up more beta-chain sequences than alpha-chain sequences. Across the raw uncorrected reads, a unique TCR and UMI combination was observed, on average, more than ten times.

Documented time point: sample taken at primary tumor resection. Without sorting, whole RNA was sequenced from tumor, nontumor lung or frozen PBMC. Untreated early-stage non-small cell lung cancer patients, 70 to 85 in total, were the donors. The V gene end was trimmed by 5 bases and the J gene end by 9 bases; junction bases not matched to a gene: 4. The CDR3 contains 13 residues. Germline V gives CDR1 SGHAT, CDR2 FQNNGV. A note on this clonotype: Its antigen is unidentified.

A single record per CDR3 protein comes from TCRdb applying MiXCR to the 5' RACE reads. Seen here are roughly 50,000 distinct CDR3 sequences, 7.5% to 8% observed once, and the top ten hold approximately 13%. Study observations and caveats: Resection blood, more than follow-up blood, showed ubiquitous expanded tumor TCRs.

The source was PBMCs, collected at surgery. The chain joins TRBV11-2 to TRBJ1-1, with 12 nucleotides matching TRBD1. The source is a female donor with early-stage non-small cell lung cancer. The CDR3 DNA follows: TGTGCCAGCAGCCAAGGGACAGGGGGCAAAGCTTTCTTT. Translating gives CASSQGTGGKAFF. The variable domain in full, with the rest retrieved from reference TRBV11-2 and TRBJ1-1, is EAGVAQSPRYKIIEKRQSVAFWCNPISGHATLYWYQQILGQGPKLLIQFQNNGVVDDSQLPKDRFSAERLKGVDSTLKIQPAKLEDSAVYLCASSQGTGGKAFFGQGTRLTVV.